These 2 T cell receptor beta chains came from one sample sequenced in a study of a mutant IDH1 vaccine in newly diagnosed glioma. Generated by immunoSEQ multiplex PCR, the TCRdb table keeps only in-frame clones and is missing some. The sample has around 40,000 clones, 81% seen once. No antigen is known for these receptors. This sample's time point: week 5, during vaccination. Each dose delivered 300 ug of mutant IDH1 20-mer peptide subcutaneously with imiquimod. Source: PBMCs, taken from a glioma patient whose treatment included an IDH1 peptide vaccine. These receptors all come from a man aged 50-59 years with glioma.

This chain uses TRBV7-6 with TRBJ1-4; possible D gene TRBD1, 5 bases. Germline V gene lookup returns CDR1 SGHVS and CDR2 FNYEAQ. The CDR3 runs 16 residues. V was trimmed by 5 bases and J by 2 bases, leaving 15 bases between them. The CDR3 sequence: CASSRAAGPTNEKLFF. DNA for the CDR3: TGTGCCAGCAGCCGCGCGGCGGGGCCGACTAATGAAAAACTGTTTTTT.

This clone was counted once. CDR3 loop: CASSLGAYSYNSPLHF. CDR3 DNA sequence: TGTGCCAGCAGTTTGGGGGCTTACTCCTATAATTCACCCCTCCACTTT. The chain joins TRBV27 to TRBJ1-6; D might be TRBD1 (6 bases). Trimming shortened V by 3 bases and J by 0 bases, and 9 bases separated the two germline ends. Germline V gene data show CDR1 as MNHEY and CDR2 as SMNVEV (reference sequence). The CDR3 totals 16 residues.